The 31 T cell receptor beta chains listed next were all sequenced from one sample in a study of metastatic and nonmetastatic thyroid tumors. Via MiXCR, TCRdb re-called the PCR reads. The data show around 36,000 clones, with about 29% seen just once and approximately 7.8% held by the top ten. All patients reached thyroid surgery having received no treatment beforehand. The sequencing input was blood. The source of these receptors is a female donor with papillary thyroid cancer or a benign thyroid nodule (not recorded which). Some clones in this sample may be carry-over from other donors' samples.

This chain connects TRBV5-1 to TRBJ2-3; 7 nucleotides agree with TRBD2. CDR3 length: 17 residues. Trimming took 0 bases from V and 3 from J; bases not matched to a gene: 10. Germline V gives CDR1 SGHRS, CDR2 YFSETQ. The CDR3 coding sequence is TGCGCCAGCAGCTTGGGGCGCGGGGGATGGGAAACAGATACGCAGTATTTT. Translation gives CASSLGRGGWETDTQYF.

This clone was found many times. J is TRBJ1-1 and V is TRBV5-6, with D perhaps TRBD1 (6 bases). The CDR3 spans 15 residues. Germline lookup yields CDR1 SGHDT and CDR2 YYEEEE. V dropped 4 bases and J dropped 4 bases, with 17 bases sitting between them. Written as DNA, the CDR3 is TGTGCCAGCAGCAACCACGTAGGGGGGGGCACTGAAGCTTTCTTT. Its translation: CASSNHVGGGTEAFF.

In its sample, this clone was seen many times. V usage is TRBV6-4 and J usage is TRBJ2-4; TRBD2 aligns across 7 bases. The J segment lost 7 bases and the V segment lost 3 bases, leaving 6 bases of the junction unmatched. CDR1 is MRHNA, CDR2 SNTAGT, per germline. The CDR3 runs 14 residues. The CDR3 reads CASSEREGGNIQYF. The CDR3 DNA reads as TGTGCCAGCAGTGAAAGGGAGGGAGGGAACATTCAGTACTTC.

At least ten counts were recorded for this clone. The genes are TRBV7-2 and TRBJ2-7, with no clear D. The CDR3 totals 14 residues. CDR1 and CDR2 (germline): SGHTA, FQGNSA. Trimming took off 5 bases at V and 2 bases at J, with 13 bases between the two ends. The CDR3 region is CASSETAAPYEQYF. In DNA, the CDR3 is TGTGCCAGCAGCGAGACGGCCGCCCCCTACGAGCAGTACTTC.

This clone has a count of ten or more. Other DNA variants within this sample encode the same CDR3. The genes are TRBV20-1 and TRBJ2-2; 14 nucleotides line up with TRBD2. The CDR3 length is 15 residues. CDR1 DFQATT and CDR2 SNEGSKA come from the germline V gene (reference sequence). V shed 5 bases, J shed 3 bases, and the junction held 2 bases outside the gene matches. The chain's CDR3 is CSAQGLAGDTGELFF. Written as DNA, the CDR3 is TGCAGTGCTCAGGGACTAGCGGGAGACACCGGGGAGCTGTTTTTT.

This clone was seen at least ten times. This chain connects TRBV7-2 to TRBJ2-2; D is unclear. The V end lost 2 bases, the J end lost 1 base, and 8 bases lay between the germline ends. CDR1 and CDR2 (germline): SGHTA, FQGNSA. This CDR3 has 15 amino acids. The CDR3 region is CASSLLGKNTGELFF. The CDR3 DNA reads as TGTGCCAGCAGCTTATTGGGCAAGAACACCGGGGAGCTGTTTTTT.

In this sample, this clone is medium-sized (0.01 to 0.1%). The chain has TRBV4-1 and TRBJ1-2; the D is unclear. Germline V lookup: CDR1 MGHRA, CDR2 YSYEKL. Trimming removed 4 bases at V and 8 bases at J, with 14 bases between. This CDR3 has 13 residues. CDR3 sequence: CASSLLPSGGYTF. Written as DNA, the CDR3 is TGCGCCAGCAGCCTTTTGCCCAGCGGGGGCTACACCTTC.

The rearrangement uses TRBV20-1 and TRBJ2-2; TRBD1 matches at 7 bases. The trim removed 5 bases at V and 4 bases at J, leaving 7 bases unmatched. Germline lookup yields CDR1 DFQATT and CDR2 SNEGSKA (reference sequence). There are 14 residues in the CDR3. The CDR3 spells CSASRQGITGELFF. For the CDR3, the DNA is TGCAGTGCTTCCAGACAGGGTATCACCGGGGAGCTGTTTTTT.

This clone was recorded many times. This sample includes further DNA sequences coding for the same CDR3. For the CDR3, the DNA is TGTGCCTGTCGTGGACGAGGCGGGGAGCTGTTTTTT. It specifies CACRGRGGELFF. The V gene is TRBV9, the J gene TRBJ2-2; D not certain. Germline lookup yields CDR1 SGDLS and CDR2 YYNGEE. The CDR3 sequence is 12 residues long. Trimming removed 10 bases at V and 7 bases at J, with 14 bases between. Variable domain in full (rest from reference TRBV9 and TRBJ2-2): DSGVTQTPKHLITATGQRVTLRCSPRSGDLSVYWYQQSLDQGLQFLIQYYNGEERAKGNILERFSAQQFPDLHSELNLSSLELGDSALYFCACRGRGGELFFGEGSRLTVL.

The chain couples TRBV7-3 to TRBJ2-7, with 10 bases identical to TRBD2. Germline V gene data show CDR1 as SGHTA and CDR2 as FQGTGA. The CDR3 is made up of 14 amino acids. V dropped 3 bases and J dropped 5; count of bases not matched to a gene: 4. CDR3 region: CASSFSGTSDEQYF. CDR3 in DNA: TGTGCCAGCAGCTTCTCCGGGACTAGCGACGAGCAGTACTTC.

On this clone itself: The CDR3 carries no conserved terminal phenylalanine or tryptophan, so it likely arises from a read error. The DNA is omitted, as the CDR3 cannot be located on it reliably, and the CDR3 follows TCRdb's listing. This rearrangement joins TRBV6-1 to TRBJ1-6; the D call in the table, TRBD1, was not verified against the DNA. The CDR3 length equals 14 residues, ends included. CDR1 and CDR2 from the germline V gene are MNHNS and SASEGT. The CDR3: CASSEEGQGLGFNL.

A few counts support this clone. The gene calls are TRBV12-3 or TRBV12-4 and TRBJ2-7, with D uncertain. V was clipped by 3 bases and J by 2 bases, with 8 bases between them. This CDR3 is 13 amino acids long. CDR3 amino acids: CASSFCRTYEQYF. DNA for the CDR3: TGTGCCAGCAGTTTCTGCCGTACCTACGAGCAGTACTTC.

This clone came up a few times. The V gene is TRBV6-1, the J gene TRBJ1-2; TRBD1 might be the D (6 bases). CDR3 size: 12 residues. The germline gives CDR1 MNHNS, CDR2 SASEGT. Trimming shortened V by 5 bases and J by 7 bases, and 11 bases separated the two germline ends. The CDR3 reads CASSNKGGGYTF. CDR3 sequence (DNA): TGTGCCAGCAGTAATAAAGGGGGTGGCTACACCTTC.

This clone is medium-sized within its sample. The chain is built from TRBV7-9 and TRBJ1-1, with 7 bases that match TRBD1. The CDR3 is 17 amino acids. Trimming at V came to 1 base and at J to 4 bases, leaving 12 bases not matched to a gene. Germline assignment: CDR1 SEHNR and CDR2 FQNEAQ (reference sequence). CDR3 loop: CASSLGDRAGDSTEAFF. DNA for the CDR3: TGTGCCAGCAGCTTAGGAGACAGGGCCGGGGATAGCACTGAAGCTTTCTTT.

This clone was counted only a few times. The chain has TRBV6-1 and TRBJ1-1, with D unclear. Germline V gene lookup returns CDR1 MNHNS and CDR2 SASEGT. The CDR3 has 13 amino acids. Trimming cost V 7 bases and J 0 bases, with 9 bases left between them. The chain's CDR3 is CASKEDLNTEAFF. In DNA, the CDR3 is TGTGCCAGCAAAGAAGACTTGAACACTGAAGCTTTCTTT.

The V and J genes are TRBV18 and TRBJ1-3; D not resolved. This CDR3 comprises 16 residues. Per the germline V gene, CDR1 is KGHSH and CDR2 is LQKENI. V was pared by 1 base and J by 2 bases, with 12 bases between. CDR3 region: CASSPLPKRPGNTIYF. DNA of the CDR3: TGTGCCAGCTCACCACTTCCAAAAAGGCCTGGAAACACCATATATTTT. The full variable domain, completed using reference TRBV18 and TRBJ1-3, is NAGVMQNPRHLVRRRGQEARLRCSPMKGHSHVYWYRQLPEEGLKFMVYLQKENIIDESGMPKERFSAEFPKEGPSILRIQQVVRGDSAAYFCASSPLPKRPGNTIYFGEGSWLTVV.

This clone has more than one count but fewer than ten. It may be a read error: a sequence one base away is much more abundant. This chain uses TRBV9 with TRBJ2-3; a weak D match, TRBD2 (7 bases). Per the germline V gene, CDR1 is SGDLS and CDR2 is YYNGEE. The V gene lost 2 bases and the J gene lost 7 bases, with 17 bases spanning the gap. The CDR3 loop spans 15 amino acids. The CDR3 reads CASSVGGQGGYTQYF. In nucleotides, the CDR3 is TGTGCCAGCAGCGTGGGGGGGCAAGGTGGATATACGCAGTATTTT.

This clone was counted a few times. The rearrangement joins TRBV2 to TRBJ1-2, with a weak D call TRBD1 (5 bases). The germline CDR1 and CDR2 sequences are SNHLY and FYNNEI. This CDR3 has 15 amino acids. Trimming left V 4 bases short and J 2 bases short, with 14 bases between. CDR3 coding DNA: TGTGCCAGCAGTGTCAAGTGGGGGGGGAACTATGGCTACACCTTC. This encodes CASSVKWGGNYGYTF. The complete variable domain, with remaining parts taken from reference TRBV2 and TRBJ1-2, reads EPEVTQTPSHQVTQMGQEVILRCVPISNHLYFYWYRQILGQKVEFLVSFYNNEISEKSEIFDDQFSVERPDGSNFTLKIRSTKLEDSAMYFCASSVKWGGNYGYTFGSGTRLTVV.

This clone was recorded at least ten times. The CDR3 region has the DNA TGTGCCAGCAGTTCCTTTCTCGGGTCTAGCACAGATACGCAGTATTTT. This codes for CASSSFLGSSTDTQYF. This rearrangement joins TRBV6-2 or TRBV6-3 to TRBJ2-3; the D is unclear. The ends were cut back, 4 bases at V and 0 bases at J, with 14 bases in the middle. The CDR3 has 16 amino acids. Germline V lookup: CDR1 MNHEY, CDR2 SVGEGT.

By share, this clone counts as medium-sized. In DNA, the CDR3 is TGTGCCAGCTATGGTAGCGGGGGGGTGGTCTCCTACGAGCAGTACTTC. As protein: CASYGSGGVVSYEQYF. The rearrangement joins TRBV6-1 to TRBJ2-7, with 11 bases aligning to TRBD2. CDR1 and CDR2 (germline): MNHNS, SASEGT. The CDR3 extends over 16 amino acids. The V and J ends lost 8 bases and 0 bases, in that order; junction bases with no gene match: 9.

About this clone itself: The junction shows a germline mismatch at one end, possibly a read error. The chain is built from TRBV7-3 and TRBJ2-3; D perhaps matches TRBD1 (5 bases). Germline V gene sequence: CDR1 SGHTA, CDR2 FQGTGA. This CDR3 has 14 amino acids. CDR3 DNA: TGTGCCAGCATCTTAGGGGTAGCCTCAGATACGCAGTATTTT. Its translation: CASILGVASDTQYF.

Only a few counts were recorded for this clone. The junction shows a germline mismatch at one end, possibly a read error. V gene TRBV7-2 combines with J gene TRBJ2-3; D unclear. Germline V gene sequence: CDR1 SGHTA, CDR2 FQGNSA. The CDR3 is 12 residues long. CDR3: CASSLNTATQYF. DNA of the CDR3: TGTGCCAGCAGCTTAAATACAGCTACGCAGTATTTT. Complete variable domain (other parts from reference TRBV7-2 and TRBJ2-3): GAGVSQSPSNKVTEKGKDVELRCDPISGHTALYWYRQSLGQGLEFLIYFQGNSAPDKSGLPSDRFSAERTGGSVSTLTIQRTQQEDSAVYLCASSLNTATQYFGPGTRLTVL.

By share, this clone counts as medium-sized. The V call is TRBV6-1, the J call TRBJ1-2, with 9 bases that match TRBD1. The CDR3 length is 14 residues. Germline V gene sequence: CDR1 MNHNS, CDR2 SASEGT. V lost 6 bases to trimming and J lost 5 bases; unmatched junction nucleotides: 7. CDR3: CASSDRGKGYGYTF. The CDR3 bases are TGTGCCAGCAGCGACAGGGGGAAGGGTTATGGCTACACCTTC.

The J gene is TRBJ2-7, the V gene TRBV12-3 or TRBV12-4; 7 bases line up with TRBD2. The CDR3 sequence is 13 residues long. With 4 bases clipped from V and 4 bases from J, the junction kept 4 bases outside the gene matches. CDR3 in amino acids: CASSYSGCYEQYF. The DNA for the CDR3 is TGTGCCAGCAGTTATAGCGGGTGTTACGAGCAGTACTTC.

The V call is TRBV6-2 or TRBV6-3, the J call TRBJ2-2; D may match TRBD1 or TRBD2 (5 bases each). The CDR3 has 17 residues. Germline assignment: CDR1 MNHEY and CDR2 SVGEGT. V lost 2 bases, J lost 6 bases, and 19 bases lay in between. The CDR3 loop reads CASSYGLIGTSPGELFF. The CDR3 bases are TGTGCCAGCAGTTACGGCCTAATTGGGACCTCTCCCGGGGAGCTGTTTTTT.

V and J are TRBV24-1 and TRBJ2-6; TRBD1 matches 8 bases. This CDR3 region has 16 residues. V shed 3 bases, J shed 8 bases, and the junction held 8 bases outside the gene matches. Looked up from germline, CDR1 is KGHDR and CDR2 is SFDVKD. As DNA, the CDR3 is TGTGCCACCAGTGATACCCAGGGGGCGCCGACCAACGTCCTGACTTTC. Its translation: CATSDTQGAPTNVLTF.

This clone has only a few counts. This chain uses TRBV28 with TRBJ1-1; D gene uncertain. Between the trimmed V and J ends, which lost 1 base and 4 bases, there was a span of 10 bases. Germline V gene data show CDR1 as MDHEN and CDR2 as SYDVKM. The CDR3 extends over 14 amino acids. This CDR3 is CASSLSGEVTEAFF. DNA for the CDR3: TGTGCCAGCAGTTTATCCGGTGAAGTCACTGAAGCTTTCTTT.

The chain uses TRBV20-1 and TRBJ1-1; TRBD1 matches 8 bases. Germline V gene lookup returns CDR1 DFQATT and CDR2 SNEGSKA (reference sequence). The CDR3 consists of 14 residues. Germline trimming cut 6 bases from V and 7 bases from J; bases unmatched to any gene: 13. In DNA form, the CDR3 reads TGCAGTGCCGACTATGAGCAGGGGGCTGATGAAGCTTTCTTT. It specifies CSADYEQGADEAFF.

Ten or more counts support this clone. The rearrangement uses TRBV19 and TRBJ2-1, with 12 nucleotides matching TRBD2. The V segment lost 2 bases and the J segment 9 bases; nucleotides outside the gene matches: 8. The CDR3 sequence is 16 residues long. Germline V gene lookup returns CDR1 LNHDA and CDR2 SQIVND (reference sequence). The CDR3 DNA follows: TGTGCCAGTAGTATACTAGCGGGAGGGCGAAGCGGTGAGCAGTTCTTC. It codes for CASSILAGGRSGEQFF.

The chain joins TRBV4-1 to TRBJ2-5; D is unresolved. In germline, CDR1 is MGHRA, CDR2 YSYEKL. CDR3 length equals 14 residues. V gave up 3 bases and J gave up 5 bases, with 13 bases separating them. CDR3 in amino acids: CASSQGSHGETQYF. CDR3 nucleotide sequence: TGCGCCAGCAGCCAGGGCTCCCACGGGGAGACCCAGTACTTC.

Judged by abundance, this clone is medium-sized. The rearrangement links TRBV28 to TRBJ2-2, with TRBD1 matching over 7 bases. V trimming: 5 bases; J trimming: 5 bases; junction bases outside the gene matches: 8. CDR1 MDHEN and CDR2 SYDVKM come from the germline V gene. The CDR3 loop spans 15 amino acids. This CDR3 is CASSRVGGWTGELFF. Written as DNA, the CDR3 is TGTGCCAGCAGTCGGGTAGGGGGCTGGACCGGGGAGCTGTTTTTT. Full variable domain (outside the CDR3, taken from reference TRBV28 and TRBJ2-2): DVKVTQSSRYLVKRTGEKVFLECVQDMDHENMFWYRQDPGLGLRLIYFSYDVKMKEKGDIPEGYSVSREKKERFSLILESASTNQTSMYLCASSRVGGWTGELFFGEGSRLTVL.